The 11 T cell receptor beta chains reported below all come from one sample, sequenced in a study of identical twins' blood T cells. TCRdb re-called the 5' RACE reads through MiXCR, storing one row per CDR3 protein. The data show around 380,000 distinct CDR3 sequences, about 28% seen once. The sample was PBMCs. The receptors shown here come from a woman between 18 and 50 years old in good health.

The chain links TRBV23-1 to TRBJ1-1; 7 bases agree with TRBD1. TRBV23-1 is an open reading frame whose function is uncertain. J gave up 5 bases and V 11 bases, and 5 bases lay outside the gene matches. The CDR3 length is 11 residues. CDR3 DNA: TGCGCCGGGAACAGGGGAACTGAAGCTTTCTTT. It encodes CAGNRGTEAFF.

The chain employs TRBV6-6 and TRBJ1-1; D unresolved. Trimming stripped 4 bases from V and 0 bases from J, with 9 bases between. The CDR3 runs 14 residues. Germline loops: CDR1 MNHNY, CDR2 SVGAGI (reference sequence). CDR3 region: CASSSGYMNTEAFF. For the CDR3, the DNA is TGTGCCAGCAGTTCGGGATATATGAACACTGAAGCTTTCTTT.

The chain is built from TRBV5-6 and TRBJ2-1; D gene unclear. V was shortened by 2 bases and J by 7 bases, with 10 bases between the two germline ends. The CDR3 extends over 13 amino acids. Germline V gene data show CDR1 as SGHDT and CDR2 as YYEEEE. The CDR3 sequence is CASSLKLWNEQFF. The CDR3 region has the DNA TGTGCCAGCAGCTTAAAACTGTGGAATGAGCAGTTCTTC.

The chain carries TRBV9 and TRBJ1-1, with D hard to call. Between the trimmed V and J ends, which lost 0 bases and 3 bases, there was a span of 9 bases. The CDR3 sequence is 14 residues long. Germline V gene lookup returns CDR1 SGDLS and CDR2 YYNGEE. CDR3 sequence (DNA): TGTGCCAGCAGCGTAGCCCCGTCAGACACTGAAGCTTTCTTT. Amino acid sequence: CASSVAPSDTEAFF. The whole variable domain, remainder taken from reference TRBV9 and TRBJ1-1, is DSGVTQTPKHLITATGQRVTLRCSPRSGDLSVYWYQQSLDQGLQFLIQYYNGEERAKGNILERFSAQQFPDLHSELNLSSLELGDSALYFCASSVAPSDTEAFFGQGTRLTVV.

A few counts support this clonotype. This chain joins TRBV11-2 and TRBJ2-5; possible D gene TRBD2, 5 bases. V was trimmed by 2 bases and J by 2 bases, leaving 12 bases between them. CDR3 length: 15 amino acids. The germline CDR1 and CDR2 sequences are SGHAT and FQNNGV. The CDR3 region is CASSLMPTNQETQYF. DNA of the CDR3: TGTGCCAGCAGCTTAATGCCGACTAATCAAGAGACCCAGTACTTC.

This clonotype was counted ten times or more. The rearrangement uses TRBV9 and TRBJ1-4; possible D gene TRBD1, 6 bases. The CDR3 is 16 residues long. Germline CDR1 and CDR2: SGDLS and YYNGEE. V lost 4 bases and J 4 bases, leaving 17 bases between the germline ends. The CDR3 is CASSISGASGNEKLFF. CDR3 nucleotides: TGTGCCAGCAGCATCTCAGGGGCGTCGGGTAATGAAAAACTGTTTTTT.

This clonotype was picked up a small number of times. The chain is built from TRBV20-1 and TRBJ2-1, with D perhaps TRBD1 or TRBD2 (5 bases each). The CDR3 is made up of 14 amino acids. The germline V and J ends were trimmed by 3 bases and 2 bases, with 11 bases remaining between them. The germline V gene encodes CDR1 DFQATT and CDR2 SNEGSKA (reference sequence). CDR3 amino acids: CSASGGKAYNEQFF. The CDR3 nucleotides read TGCAGTGCTAGTGGGGGAAAGGCCTACAATGAGCAGTTCTTC.

The sample holds a few counts of this clonotype. The chain combines TRBV30 with TRBJ1-1; 7 nucleotides match TRBD1. This CDR3 comprises 12 residues. Germline V gene lookup returns CDR1 GTSNPN and CDR2 SVGIG (reference sequence). V dropped 7 bases and J dropped 8; count of bases not matched to a gene: 10. The CDR3 spells CAFGGQYIEAFF. The CDR3, as DNA: TGTGCCTTCGGGGGACAGTATATAGAAGCTTTCTTT.

This rearrangement joins TRBV29-1 to TRBJ1-3; D is ambiguous. This CDR3 has 13 amino acids. Germline V gene data show CDR1 as SQVTM and CDR2 as ANQGSEA. The V and J ends lost 5 bases and 4 bases respectively, with 12 bases between them. In DNA form, the CDR3 reads TGCAGCGTTTGTGAGCTTGGCGGAAACACCATATATTTT. Translation: CSVCELGGNTIYF. Variable domain in full (rest from reference TRBV29-1 and TRBJ1-3): SAVISQKPSRDICQRGTSLTIQCQVDSQVTMMFWYRQQPGQSLTLIATANQGSEATYESGFVIDKFPISRPNLTFSTLTVSNMSPEDSSIYLCSVCELGGNTIYFGEGSWLTVV.

This clonotype was found many times. This chain joins TRBV5-5 and TRBJ1-3, with TRBD1 matching 9 bases. This CDR3 contains 13 residues. In germline, CDR1 is SGHKS, CDR2 YYEKEE (reference sequence). V lost 8 bases and J lost 3; bases outside the gene matches: 3. In nucleotides, the CDR3 is TGTGCCAGTCGACAGGGGGATGGAAACACCATATATTTT. This translates into CASRQGDGNTIYF.

The CDR3 DNA is TGTGCCAGCAGCTTACTGTCGAGGGGCGCTACCTACAATGAGCAGTTCTTC. This encodes CASSLLSRGATYNEQFF. V and J are TRBV11-2 and TRBJ2-1; D may be TRBD1 or TRBD2 (5 bases each). V lost 2 bases to trimming and J lost 2 bases, with 16 bases between them. Germline V gene sequence: CDR1 SGHAT, CDR2 FQNNGV. CDR3 length equals 17 residues.